These 32 T cell receptor beta chains originate from one sample sequenced in a study of sequential checkpoint blockade in melanoma. Stated treatment: randomized to nivolumab then ipilimumab (arm A) or the reverse (arm B). The method was immunoSEQ multiplex PCR; TCRdb's version includes in-frame clones alone and lacks a portion of them. The sample includes 10,000 to 15,000 clones, about 25% of them seen just once. This material consisted of tumor tissue (inferred from file names), taken from a patient given nivolumab and ipilimumab in sequence. The receptors were sampled from a human donor with melanoma.

At least ten counts were recorded for this clone. The V gene is TRBV11-3, the J gene TRBJ2-2; weak D call: TRBD1 (6 bases). Trimming took 4 bases from V and 5 from J, leaving 23 bases between them. The germline V gene encodes CDR1 SGHNT and CDR2 YENEEA. This CDR3 contains 18 residues. CDR3 bases: TGTGCCAGCAGCTCACCTCAACAGGGAATGGAGAGAACCGGGGAGCTGTTTTTT. Translating gives CASSSPQQGMERTGELFF.

This clone was detected ten times or more. V gene TRBV11-3 combines with J gene TRBJ2-5; the match to TRBD2 covers 8 bases. Germline assignment: CDR1 SGHNT and CDR2 YENEEA. CDR3 length: 17 residues. The trim removed 4 bases at V and 2 bases at J, leaving 12 bases unmatched. As DNA, the CDR3 is TGTGCCAGCAGCTCCTCGAGTTATAGCGGGGCTCAAGAGACCCAGTACTTC. Protein product: CASSSSSYSGAQETQYF.

This clone came up a few times. The chain recombines TRBV11-1 with TRBJ2-2, with D perhaps matching TRBD1 (6 bases). V was shortened by 5 bases and J by 2 bases, with 18 bases between the two germline ends. Germline V gene sequence: CDR1 SGHAT, CDR2 FQDESV (reference sequence). The CDR3 spans 17 residues. DNA for the CDR3: TGTGCCAGCAGCCCTTCTGATGGGGGCGGTAACACCGGGGAGCTGTTTTTT. Protein product: CASSPSDGGGNTGELFF.

The rearrangement uses TRBV10-2 and TRBJ2-3; D is unclear. This CDR3 spans 15 amino acids. Trimming stripped 3 bases from V and 1 base from J, with 11 bases between. In germline, CDR1 is WSHSY, CDR2 SAAADI. CDR3 protein: CASSDGSAGTDTQYF. In DNA form, the CDR3 reads TGCGCCAGCAGTGATGGTTCCGCCGGCACAGATACGCAGTATTTT.

The chain employs TRBV11-1 and TRBJ2-7, with 9 positions matching TRBD1. V lost 1 base, J lost 7 bases, and 8 bases stayed unmatched. The germline gives CDR1 SGHAT, CDR2 FQDESV (reference sequence). The CDR3 contains 15 residues. The CDR3 bases are TGTGCCAGCAGCTTAGTTGGGACAGGGAACCTAGAGCAGTACTTC. This gives the protein CASSLVGTGNLEQYF. Complete variable domain (other parts from reference TRBV11-1 and TRBJ2-7): EAEVAQSPRYKITEKSQAVAFWCDPISGHATLYWYRQILGQGPELLVQFQDESVVDDSQLPKDRFSAERLKGVDSTLKIQPAELGDSAMYLCASSLVGTGNLEQYFGPGTRLTVT.

The chain links TRBV14 to TRBJ2-1, with 12 bases lining up with TRBD2. Germline V gene data show CDR1 as SGHDN and CDR2 as FVKESK. With V trimmed by 2 bases and J by 5 bases, 13 bases remained unmatched. The CDR3 has 19 amino acids. The CDR3 DNA sequence: TGTGCCAGCAGCCAATTTCAGGGAGGACTAGCGGGGTTTAACAATGAGCAGTTCTTC. It is translated as CASSQFQGGLAGFNNEQFF.

The chain combines TRBV19 with TRBJ2-1; D not resolved. Per the germline V gene, CDR1 is LNHDA and CDR2 is SQIVND (reference sequence). The CDR3 is 14 amino acids. Trimming cost V 3 bases and J 7 bases, with 13 bases left between them. CDR3: CASSIRHQYNEQFF. In nucleotides, the CDR3 is TGTGCCAGTAGTATTAGGCACCAATATAATGAGCAGTTCTTC.

J is TRBJ1-3 and V is TRBV18; tentative D call: TRBD1 (6 bases). CDR1 and CDR2 (germline): KGHSH, LQKENI. This CDR3 is built from 15 residues. V shed 3 bases and J shed 0 bases, with 9 bases lying between them. In DNA form, the CDR3 reads TGTGCCAGCTCACCCGACAGGATCTCTGGAAACACCATATATTTT. Protein product: CASSPDRISGNTIYF.

This clone has a handful of counts. The rearrangement links TRBV6-8 to TRBJ2-3; D gene unclear. The V gene's germline CDR1 is MNHGY and CDR2 SAAAGT. There are 15 residues in the CDR3. With 5 bases removed from V and 1 base from J, the gap between germline ends came to 13 bases. The CDR3 loop is CASSILPVCTDTQYF. For the CDR3, the DNA is TGTGCCAGCAGTATCCTACCGGTATGCACAGATACGCAGTATTTT.

There are a few counts of this clone. The read ends 1 residue before the CDR3 terminus; that terminus is restored from the germline J gene. The rearrangement uses TRBV6-1 and TRBJ1-5, with D perhaps matching TRBD1 (5 bases). The CDR3 is 15 amino acids. Germline V gives CDR1 MNHNS, CDR2 SASEGT. The V end lost 1 base, the J end lost 3 bases, and 10 bases lay between the germline ends. The part of the CDR3 DNA that was read is TGTGCCAGCAGTGAAGAGGGACGGTACAATCAGCCCCAGCAT. It translates to CASSEEGRYNQPQH. The entire CDR3 sequence reads CASSEEGRYNQPQHF.

The V gene is TRBV14, the J gene TRBJ2-1, with 12 bases matching TRBD2. Germline loops: CDR1 SGHDN, CDR2 FVKESK. With 6 bases clipped from V and 8 bases from J, the junction kept 11 bases outside the gene matches. This CDR3 has 16 amino acids. The CDR3, as DNA: TGTGCCAGCAGTCCTTCTAGCGGGGGGGCACGCTATGAGCAGTTCTTC. It codes for CASSPSSGGARYEQFF.

The chain links TRBV5-1 to TRBJ2-2; D tentatively reads TRBD1 or TRBD2 (6 bases each). Germline loops: CDR1 SGHRS, CDR2 YFSETQ. This CDR3 is built from 16 residues. Trimming took off 7 bases at V and 2 bases at J, with 18 bases between the two ends. The CDR3 is CASGIRGGTNTGELFF. The DNA of the CDR3 is TGCGCCAGCGGAATACGAGGGGGGACTAACACCGGGGAGCTGTTTTTT.

This chain uses TRBV29-1 with TRBJ2-7; weak D call: TRBD2 (7 bases). Germline V gene lookup returns CDR1 SQVTM and CDR2 ANQGSEA. The CDR3 has 13 residues. Trimming took 4 bases from V and 5 from J, leaving 15 bases between them. This CDR3 is CSVAGGAKNEQYF. The CDR3 coding sequence is TGCAGCGTTGCGGGGGGCGCGAAAAACGAGCAGTACTTC.

This chain connects TRBV6-8 to TRBJ2-7, with TRBD2 matching over 14 bases. From germline, CDR1 is MNHGY and CDR2 SAAAGT. V trimming: 5 bases; J trimming: 11 bases; junction bases outside the gene matches: 5. The CDR3 has 13 amino acids. Here the CDR3 DNA reads TGTGCCAGCAGTACCGGGACTAGCGGGGGAAAGTACTTC. This translates into CASSTGTSGGKYF.

This clone occurred a few times. The gene calls are TRBV9 and TRBJ2-7; D uncertain. The CDR3 loop spans 15 amino acids. V was pared by 0 bases and J by 6 bases, with 16 bases between. CDR1 is SGDLS, CDR2 YYNGEE, per germline. The CDR3 protein is CASSVAVGTAFEQYF. The CDR3 DNA reads TGTGCCAGCAGCGTAGCGGTCGGCACAGCCTTCGAGCAGTACTTC.

The J gene is TRBJ2-7, the V gene TRBV11-3; 13 bases map to TRBD2. This CDR3 has 15 amino acids. Germline CDR1 reads SGHNT; CDR2 reads YENEEA. V dropped 2 bases and J dropped 5; count of bases not matched to a gene: 3. CDR3 sequence (DNA): TGTGCCAGCAGCTTACGACTAGCGGGGGGCCACGAGCAGTACTTC. It encodes CASSLRLAGGHEQYF.

The sample holds a few counts of this clone. The V and J genes are TRBV7-1 and TRBJ1-3, with TRBD1 as a possible D gene (5 bases). TRBV7-1 is annotated as an ORF whose role is uncertain. V lost 4 bases and J 8 bases, leaving 21 bases between the germline ends. The CDR3 length is 16 residues. The CDR3 region has the DNA TGTGCCAGCAGCTTGGAAACCTCGGGGCTTCTGGACACCATATATTTT. This encodes CASSLETSGLLDTIYF.

This clone has more than one count but fewer than ten. The rearrangement links TRBV7-5 to TRBJ2-1; the table's D call, TRBD2, has no DNA check behind it. TRBV7-5 is assigned pseudogene status. The CDR3 is 20 residues long. This chain's CDR3 is CASSNPGTGTSGGPYNEQFF. The CDR3 region has the DNA TGTGCCAGCAGCAACCCCGGGACAGGGACTAGCGGGGGACCATACAATGAGCAGTTCTTC.

This clone occurred a few times. J is TRBJ2-6 and V is TRBV10-3, with 8 bases matching TRBD1. The CDR3 covers 17 residues. V lost 0 bases, J lost 4 bases, and 5 bases stayed unmatched. Germline V gene lookup returns CDR1 ENHRY and CDR2 SYGVKD. CDR3 bases: TGTGCCATCAGTGAGTCGCAGGGGGCAGGAGGGGCCAACGTCCTGACTTTC. It encodes CAISESQGAGGANVLTF.

This clone was seen many times. V is TRBV2 and J is TRBJ1-2, with a tentative D call TRBD1 (6 bases). Looked up from germline, CDR1 is SNHLY and CDR2 is FYNNEI. V gave up 2 bases and J gave up 4 bases, with 14 bases separating them. This CDR3 has 15 amino acids. In DNA, the CDR3 is TGTGCCAGCAGTGAAAGGGGGGCAGATGCCTATGGCTACACCTTC. It translates to CASSERGADAYGYTF.

This clone appeared a few times. As DNA, the CDR3 is TGTGCCAGCAGTGAATTCGCTGAAGCTTTCTTT. Translating it yields CASSEFAEAFF. The chain couples TRBV6-7 to TRBJ1-1; D is unclear. TRBV6-7 is sorted into the ORF group, with uncertain function. This CDR3 region has 11 residues. Trimming left V 5 bases short and J 6 bases short, with 7 bases between.

This clone was counted a few times. The same CDR3 arises from other DNA sequences in this sample as well. The chain carries TRBV18 and TRBJ1-1, with no clear D. This CDR3 is 13 amino acids long. The V and J ends lost 6 bases and 3 bases respectively, with 11 bases between them. Looked up from germline, CDR1 is KGHSH and CDR2 is LQKENI. The CDR3 reads CASSPRADTEAFF. The CDR3 coding sequence is TGTGCCAGCTCCCCTAGAGCGGACACTGAAGCTTTCTTT.

This clone has at least ten counts. CDR3 amino acids: CASSTDREHLNTEAFF. CDR3 sequence (DNA): TGTGCCAGCAGCACTGACAGGGAACATTTGAACACTGAAGCTTTCTTT. The chain couples TRBV28 to TRBJ1-1, with 7 bases lining up with TRBD1. The CDR3 contains 16 residues. With V trimmed by 6 bases and J by 0 bases, 10 bases remained unmatched. Germline CDR1 and CDR2: MDHEN and SYDVKM.

This rearrangement joins TRBV14 to TRBJ2-1; D tentatively reads TRBD1 or TRBD2 (5 bases each). V was trimmed by 4 bases and J by 2 bases, leaving 15 bases between them. The germline CDR1 and CDR2 sequences are SGHDN and FVKESK. This CDR3 is 16 amino acids long. CDR3 in DNA: TGTGCCAGCAGCCCGGAAGGGACCGTGACCTACAATGAGCAGTTCTTC. Protein sequence: CASSPEGTVTYNEQFF.

This clone came up many times. The CDR3, as DNA: TGTGCCAGCAGCGGAGACAGGGGCCGCGACACCGGGGAGCTGTTTTTT. Its translation is CASSGDRGRDTGELFF. The rearrangement uses TRBV9 and TRBJ2-2, with TRBD1 matching 8 bases. The V gene end was trimmed by 3 bases and the J gene end by 3 bases; junction bases not matched to a gene: 7. Germline CDR1 SGDLS, CDR2 YYNGEE. CDR3 length equals 16 residues.

By sample fraction, this clone is large. The chain employs TRBV28 and TRBJ2-1, with 7 positions matching TRBD2. This CDR3 is built from 15 residues. The V gene's germline CDR1 is MDHEN and CDR2 SYDVKM. V dropped 5 bases and J dropped 5; count of bases not matched to a gene: 9. The CDR3 spells CASSILAEYNNEQFF. DNA for the CDR3: TGTGCCAGCAGTATCCTAGCGGAATATAACAATGAGCAGTTCTTC.

In this sample, this clone turned up many times. J is TRBJ1-2 and V is TRBV6-8; tentatively, D is TRBD1 (5 bases). Germline CDR1 and CDR2: MNHGY and SAAAGT. Trimming shortened V by 6 bases and J by 1 base, and 21 bases separated the two germline ends. This CDR3 region has 17 residues. The CDR3 is CASSASWTPRRNYGYTF. The CDR3 DNA reads as TGTGCCAGCAGCGCCTCATGGACACCGCGACGTAACTATGGCTACACCTTC.

This clone was counted a few times. The rearrangement uses TRBV9 and TRBJ2-7; a weak D match, TRBD1 (6 bases). Trimming took off 5 bases at V and 3 bases at J, with 18 bases between the two ends. Germline lookup yields CDR1 SGDLS and CDR2 YYNGEE. The CDR3 consists of 15 residues. The CDR3 coding sequence is TGTGCCAGCAGTGATTCGGAGACAGGAGTCTACGAGCAGTACGTC. This encodes CASSDSETGVYEQYV.

This clone was recorded many times. The chain links TRBV4-1 to TRBJ1-1; TRBD1 might be the D (5 bases). Germline V gene data show CDR1 as MGHRA and CDR2 as YSYEKL. CDR3 length: 13 amino acids. V dropped 1 base and J dropped 5 bases, with 8 bases sitting between them. CDR3 sequence: CASSQGGFTEAFF. The DNA for the CDR3 is TGCGCCAGCAGCCAAGGGGGGTTTACTGAAGCTTTCTTT.

This chain links TRBV19 with TRBJ1-1; D may be TRBD1 (6 bases). Germline V gene data show CDR1 as LNHDA and CDR2 as SQIVND (reference sequence). Trimming stripped 6 bases from V and 7 bases from J, with 30 bases between. The CDR3 sequence is 18 residues long. DNA for the CDR3: TGTGCCAGTAGCCCCGGTGGTGAGGCAGGGTCAGGGGAAGATGAAGCTTTCTTT. As protein: CASSPGGEAGSGEDEAFF.

V and J are TRBV6-8 and TRBJ2-1, with 8 bases matching TRBD2. The CDR3 is 15 residues long. Unmatched junction bases numbered 11, after V lost 6 bases and J lost 7 bases. Germline loops: CDR1 MNHGY, CDR2 SAAAGT. CDR3 sequence: CASSYPGGRANEQFF. The CDR3 DNA reads TGTGCCAGCAGCTATCCGGGGGGGCGTGCGAATGAGCAGTTCTTC.

This chain connects TRBV5-1 to TRBJ2-3; D is uncertain. This CDR3 has 15 residues. Germline assignment: CDR1 SGHRS and CDR2 YFSETQ. With 0 bases removed from V and 2 bases from J, the gap between germline ends came to 10 bases. In DNA form, the CDR3 reads TGCGCCAGCAGCTTGGGTAACGTAAACACAGATACGCAGTATTTT. Its translation is CASSLGNVNTDTQYF.